This T cell receptor (beta chain) was sequenced during a study of cytomegalovirus exposure and HLA in healthy donors. Findings and limits, study-wide: As a later analysis revealed, most CMV-associated TCR beta chains appeared HLA-restricted.

The PCR employed 60 Vbeta primers together with 13 Jbeta primers. Produced via immunoSEQ multiplex PCR; TCRdb's table is partial and in-frame only. In the table there are fewer than 120,000 clones, around 88% of which are singletons. As to this clone: Antigen specificity is unknown.

This CDR3 comprises 17 residues. Deletions cut 0 bases from V and 7 bases from J, with 19 bases between. Germline-derived CDR1 and CDR2 are MNHNS and SASEGT. This TCR derives from a man between 40 and 49 years old in good health and CMV-seronegative. Material for sequencing was PBMCs. The chain carries TRBV6-1 and TRBJ2-4, with D possibly matching TRBD1 (6 bases). CDR3 loop: CASSEAATGRTRNIQYF. The CDR3 DNA reads as TGTGCCAGCAGTGAAGCGGCAACAGGGAGAACTCGGAACATTCAGTACTTC.